Below are 3 T cell receptor beta chains sequenced from a single sample in a study of cytomegalovirus exposure and HLA in healthy donors. The PCR used 60 Vbeta and 13 Jbeta primers. Assay used: immunoSEQ multiplex PCR; TCRdb lists only in-frame clones, some missing. The sample carries about 120,000 clones, approximately 9.4% recorded once. The specimen was PBMCs. The receptors originated from a man aged 30-40 years in good health and CMV-seronegative.

The CDR3 bases are TGTGCCAGCAGCCCGGGGAGCCGGGAAAAACTGTTTTTT. Residues: CASSPGSREKLFF. The chain employs TRBV9 and TRBJ1-4; D unclear. The CDR3 sequence is 13 residues long. The V gene lost 4 bases and the J gene lost 8 bases, with 12 bases spanning the gap. Germline-derived CDR1 and CDR2 are SGDLS and YYNGEE.

This clone showed up just a few times. The chain carries TRBV19 and TRBJ2-2; D might be TRBD1 (5 bases). Germline V gene lookup returns CDR1 LNHDA and CDR2 SQIVND (reference sequence). V dropped 2 bases and J dropped 0 bases, with 10 bases sitting between them. The CDR3 length is 16 residues. The CDR3 coding sequence is TGTGCCAGTAGTATATCATCGACAGCGAACACCGGGGAGCTGTTTTTT. Translation: CASSISSTANTGELFF.

This clone was observed a handful of times. The rearrangement uses TRBV15 and TRBJ1-2; D call uncertain. V lost 3 bases to trimming and J lost 4 bases, with 12 bases between them. CDR1 LNHNV and CDR2 YYDKDF come from the germline V gene (reference sequence). This CDR3 contains 14 residues. DNA for the CDR3: TGTGCCACCAGCAGTGGGAGGAGCAGCTATGGCTACACCTTC. It is translated as CATSSGRSSYGYTF.